This is a list of T cell receptor beta chains from one sample in a study of OX40 agonist ivuxolimab in advanced cancers. Sequenced by immunoSEQ multiplex PCR; TCRdb stores in-frame clones only, minus some. The data show about 77,000 clones, with nearly 90% seen just once and around 2.5% held by the top ten. The material sequenced was CD4+ or CD8+ T cells sorted from blood, taken in a trial of the OX40 agonist ivuxolimab. All receptors derive from an adult with an advanced solid tumor such as melanoma, head and neck, liver or kidney cancer. The CDR3 runs from the conserved cysteine through the conserved F or W. A D gene is named only where the DNA matches it firmly. The size entry is marked missing in some rows and otherwise reads once, few, many or a size class.

cdr3_nt: TGTGCCAGCAGCCAAGGGTTCCAAGAGACCCAGTACTTC
cdr3_aa: CASSQGFQETQYF
cdr3_length: 13
clone_size: -
d_call: -
v_call: TRBV4-2
j_call: TRBJ2-5

cdr3_nt: TGTGCCAGCCGCGGACAGGGTGAAAAACTGTTTTTT
cdr3_aa: CASRGQGEKLFF
cdr3_length: 12
clone_size: -
d_call: TRBD1
v_call: TRBV28
j_call: TRBJ1-4

cdr3_nt: TGTGCCAGCTCACCACCTACGGGGCGAGGGGAGGAGCAGTTCTTC
cdr3_aa: CASSPPTGRGEEQFF
cdr3_length: 15
clone_size: -
d_call: -
v_call: TRBV18
j_call: TRBJ2-1

cdr3_nt: TGTGCCAGCTTCGGGACACGGACAGATACGCAGTATTTT
cdr3_aa: CASFGTRTDTQYF
cdr3_length: 13
clone_size: -
d_call: -
v_call: TRBV18
j_call: TRBJ2-3

cdr3_nt: TGTGCCAGCAGTCCCATCGGGACCGGAGGGACTGAAGCTTTCTTT
cdr3_aa: CASSPIGTGGTEAFF
cdr3_length: 15
clone_size: -
d_call: -
v_call: TRBV28
j_call: TRBJ1-1

cdr3_nt: TGTGCCAGCAGCCAAGCCTTGGCGGGAGAGTGGGTAGATACGCAGTATTTT
cdr3_aa: CASSQALAGEWVDTQYF
cdr3_length: 17
clone_size: -
d_call: TRBD2
v_call: TRBV4-2
j_call: TRBJ2-3

cdr3_nt: TGTGCCAGCAGCTTGGGCCGACGGGACACTGAAGCTTTCTTT
cdr3_aa: CASSLGRRDTEAFF
cdr3_length: 14
clone_size: -
d_call: -
v_call: TRBV5-6
j_call: TRBJ1-1

cdr3_nt: TGTGCCAGCAGTTTATACGGGGGAACGAACATTCAGTACTTC
cdr3_aa: CASSLYGGTNIQYF
cdr3_length: 14
clone_size: -
d_call: -
v_call: TRBV27
j_call: TRBJ2-4

cdr3_nt: TGTGCCAGCAGTTCGCGGGGTCAGAACACCGGGGAGCTGTTTTTT
cdr3_aa: CASSSRGQNTGELFF
cdr3_length: 15
clone_size: once
d_call: -
v_call: TRBV28
j_call: TRBJ2-2

cdr3_nt: TGTGCCAGCAGCTCACAATGGCAACTAGGGAATCAGCCCCAGCATTTT
cdr3_aa: CASSSQWQLGNQPQHF
cdr3_length: 16
clone_size: -
d_call: -
v_call: TRBV5-5
j_call: TRBJ1-5

cdr3_nt: TGTGCCAGCTCCGGCGAGAGGCAGTATTCACCCCTCCACTTT
cdr3_aa: CASSGERQYSPLHF
cdr3_length: 14
clone_size: -
d_call: -
v_call: TRBV18
j_call: TRBJ1-6

cdr3_nt: TGCGCCAGCAGCTTGGTAGCCAGTAATGAAAAACTGTTTTTT
cdr3_aa: CASSLVASNEKLFF
cdr3_length: 14
clone_size: -
d_call: -
v_call: TRBV5-1
j_call: TRBJ1-4

cdr3_nt: TGTGCCAGCAGTAGGGGGTTAGGGGGAGCCGTGCCCCAGCATTTT
cdr3_aa: CASSRGLGGAVPQHF
cdr3_length: 15
clone_size: -
d_call: -
v_call: TRBV6-1
j_call: TRBJ1-5

cdr3_nt: TGTGCCAGCTCACCACCGGGACAGAAGACAGATACGCAGTATTTT
cdr3_aa: CASSPPGQKTDTQYF
cdr3_length: 15
clone_size: -
d_call: TRBD1
v_call: TRBV18
j_call: TRBJ2-3

cdr3_nt: TGTGCCAGCAGACCTAGCGGGGGTGAGCAGTTCTTC
cdr3_aa: CASRPSGGEQFF
cdr3_length: 12
clone_size: -
d_call: TRBD2
v_call: TRBV4-2
j_call: TRBJ2-1

cdr3_nt: TGTGCCACCAGCGGAGTCCCGGGACAGGGACGGAACGAAAAACTGTTTTTT
cdr3_aa: CATSGVPGQGRNEKLFF
cdr3_length: 17
clone_size: -
d_call: TRBD1
v_call: TRBV15
j_call: TRBJ1-4

cdr3_nt: TGTGCCAGCAGCTTGGTTCAGCCCCAGCATTTT
cdr3_aa: CASSLVQPQHF
cdr3_length: 11
clone_size: -
d_call: -
v_call: TRBV5-8
j_call: TRBJ1-5

cdr3_nt: TGTGCCACCAGCAGTCCCAATGCGAACACCGGGGAGCTGTTTTTT
cdr3_aa: CATSSPNANTGELFF
cdr3_length: 15
clone_size: -
d_call: -
v_call: TRBV15
j_call: TRBJ2-2

cdr3_nt: TGTGCCATCAGTGTGGACCAAGAGACCCAGTACTTC
cdr3_aa: CAISVDQETQYF
cdr3_length: 12
clone_size: few
d_call: -
v_call: TRBV10-3
j_call: TRBJ2-5

cdr3_nt: TGTGCTAGCAGTACCAATGAAAAACTGTTTTTT
cdr3_aa: CASSTNEKLFF
cdr3_length: 11
clone_size: -
d_call: -
v_call: TRBV7-7
j_call: TRBJ1-4

cdr3_nt: TGTGCCAGCAGTTTTTCCAGCTACGAGCAGTACTTC
cdr3_aa: CASSFSSYEQYF
cdr3_length: 12
clone_size: -
d_call: -
v_call: TRBV2
j_call: TRBJ2-7

cdr3_nt: TGCGCCAGCAGCTCCCAAGGGACAGGAGCGGCGGATACGCAGTATTTT
cdr3_aa: CASSSQGTGAADTQYF
cdr3_length: 16
clone_size: -
d_call: TRBD1
v_call: TRBV5-1
j_call: TRBJ2-3

cdr3_nt: TGTGCCAGCAGCTGGGGGACAGGGTTCTACGAGCAGTACTTC
cdr3_aa: CASSWGTGFYEQYF
cdr3_length: 14
clone_size: -
d_call: TRBD1
v_call: TRBV5-6
j_call: TRBJ2-7

cdr3_nt: TGTGCTAGCAGCTTATCCGAGAACACTGAAGCTTTCTTT
cdr3_aa: CASSLSENTEAFF
cdr3_length: 13
clone_size: once
d_call: -
v_call: TRBV7-7
j_call: TRBJ1-1

cdr3_nt: TGTGCCAGCAGTGCTAGCGGGAGCACAGATACGCAGTATTTT
cdr3_aa: CASSASGSTDTQYF
cdr3_length: 14
clone_size: -
d_call: TRBD2
v_call: TRBV25-1
j_call: TRBJ2-3

cdr3_nt: TGTGCCACCAGCAGAGATCAAAGGGCTAGGACTGAAGCTTTCTTT
cdr3_aa: CATSRDQRARTEAFF
cdr3_length: 15
clone_size: -
d_call: -
v_call: TRBV15
j_call: TRBJ1-1

cdr3_nt: TGCGCCAGCAGCCCCGGACAGCAAGAGACCCAGTACTTC
cdr3_aa: CASSPGQQETQYF
cdr3_length: 13
clone_size: -
d_call: -
v_call: TRBV5-1
j_call: TRBJ2-5

cdr3_nt: TGTGCCAGCAGCCCCCGGGCAGAGAACACTGAAGCTTTCTTT
cdr3_aa: CASSPRAENTEAFF
cdr3_length: 14
clone_size: once
d_call: -
v_call: TRBV5-8
j_call: TRBJ1-1

cdr3_nt: TGTGCCAGCAGCCTGGGACTAGCGGCTTCCTACAATGAGCAGTTCTTC
cdr3_aa: CASSLGLAASYNEQFF
cdr3_length: 16
clone_size: -
d_call: TRBD2
v_call: TRBV6-6
j_call: TRBJ2-1

cdr3_nt: TGTGCCTGGAGTGTACGGAACGGAAAAGCTTCTAACTATGGCTACACCTTC
cdr3_aa: CAWSVRNGKASNYGYTF
cdr3_length: 17
clone_size: -
d_call: -
v_call: TRBV30
j_call: TRBJ1-2

cdr3_nt: TGTGCCAGCAGTTTATTGCCGGGGGCTTCCTACGAGCAGTACTTC
cdr3_aa: CASSLLPGASYEQYF
cdr3_length: 15
clone_size: -
d_call: -
v_call: TRBV27
j_call: TRBJ2-7

cdr3_nt: TGTGCCAGCAGCTCCAACCGGGACACCGGGGCCTATAATGAAAAACTGTTTTTT
cdr3_aa: CASSSNRDTGAYNEKLFF
cdr3_length: 18
clone_size: -
d_call: -
v_call: TRBV7-9
j_call: TRBJ1-4

cdr3_nt: TGTGCCAGCAGTTTAGTGGCAGGGGTTGGCACTGAAGCTTTCTTT
cdr3_aa: CASSLVAGVGTEAFF
cdr3_length: 15
clone_size: -
d_call: -
v_call: TRBV28
j_call: TRBJ1-1